The 32 T cell receptor beta chains in this list originate from one sample, sequenced in a study of blood T cell repertoires in COVID-19. TCRdb keeps only in-frame clones here, not all; method: immunoSEQ multiplex PCR. Of 150,000 or so clones listed, roughly 90% are singletons. Sequenced material: PBMCs or T cells enriched from blood (not recorded which). The receptors were gathered from a woman between 45 and 65 years old who had recovered from COVID-19.

The chain joins TRBV14 to TRBJ2-7; D not resolved. This CDR3 has 14 residues. CDR1 is SGHDN, CDR2 FVKESK, per germline. V was trimmed by 2 bases and J by 2 bases, leaving 10 bases between them. In DNA, the CDR3 is TGTGCCAGCAGCCAAACAGTTGGGCCCTACGAGCAGTACTTC. This codes for CASSQTVGPYEQYF.

This clone appeared a single time. CDR3 loop: CASNTNRGYQETQYF. The CDR3 nucleotides are TGTGCCAGCAACACGAACAGGGGCTACCAAGAGACCCAGTACTTC. This chain joins TRBV6-5 and TRBJ2-5; 7 positions match TRBD1. V was clipped by 7 bases and J by 0 bases; unmatched bases: 8. Germline V gives CDR1 MNHEY, CDR2 SVGAGI. The CDR3 totals 15 residues.

The V and J genes are TRBV4-1 and TRBJ1-3; 8 nucleotides match TRBD1. Germline CDR1 is MGHRA and CDR2 is YSYEKL. After removal of 1 base from V and 4 bases from J, the junction contained 9 bases not matched to a gene. The CDR3 has 17 residues. CDR3 in DNA: TGCGCCAGCAGCCAAGGGCCCCAGGGGGCGCGCGGAAACACCATATATTTT. Translating gives CASSQGPQGARGNTIYF.

Only one count was recorded for this clone. This chain uses TRBV5-3 with TRBJ2-1, with 9 nucleotides matching TRBD1. TRBV5-3 is placed among ORFs of uncertain function. The CDR3 runs to 11 residues. Unmatched junction bases numbered 5, after V lost 4 bases and J lost 15 bases. The CDR3 region has the DNA TGTGCCAGAAGCACGACAGGGGGACCGTTCTTC. Translation: CARSTTGGPFF.

The gene calls are TRBV19 and TRBJ2-1; 9 bases fit TRBD1. With V trimmed by 1 base and J by 9 bases, 7 bases remained unmatched. CDR3 length: 15 amino acids. The germline CDR1 and CDR2 sequences are LNHDA and SQIVND (reference sequence). CDR3 sequence: CASSIADRGRGEQFF. For the CDR3, the DNA is TGTGCCAGTAGTATAGCCGACAGGGGGAGAGGTGAGCAGTTCTTC. The full variable domain, rest sourced from reference TRBV19 and TRBJ2-1, is DGGITQSPKYLFRKEGQNVTLSCEQNLNHDAMYWYRQDPGQGLRLIYYSQIVNDFQKGDIAEGYSVSREKKESFPLTVTSAQKNPTAFYLCASSIADRGRGEQFFGPGTRLTVL.

The rearrangement links TRBV5-1 to TRBJ1-1; 9 nucleotides line up with TRBD1. Germline V lookup: CDR1 SGHRS, CDR2 YFSETQ. The CDR3 contains 17 residues. V gave up 4 bases and J gave up 2 bases; unmatched junction bases: 12. CDR3 region: CASSHRSGTGSNTEAFF. Here the CDR3 DNA reads TGCGCCAGCAGCCATCGTTCCGGGACAGGGAGTAACACTGAAGCTTTCTTT.

This clone was seen only a few times. The gene calls are TRBV9 and TRBJ1-2; 7 bases are shared with TRBD1. Trimming removed 4 bases from V and 2 bases from J; junction bases left unmatched: 8. Germline CDR1 is SGDLS and CDR2 is YYNGEE. The CDR3 is made up of 15 amino acids. The CDR3 DNA is TGTGCCAGCAGCCCCGGGGGACAGAGCAACTATGGCTACACCTTC. Residues: CASSPGGQSNYGYTF.

V usage is TRBV24-1 and J usage is TRBJ2-5; 8 bases are shared with TRBD1. CDR1 is KGHDR and CDR2 is SFDVKD in the germline V gene. The CDR3 runs to 17 residues. With V trimmed by 7 bases and J by 1 base, 13 bases remained unmatched. The CDR3 DNA sequence: TGTGCCACCAGAAGGACAGGGTTGATTATGCCCCAAGAGACCCAGTACTTC. This sequence encodes CATRRTGLIMPQETQYF.

The chain carries TRBV7-2 and TRBJ1-1, with TRBD1 identical over 7 bases. With V trimmed by 2 bases and J by 0 bases, 3 bases remained unmatched. This CDR3 comprises 15 residues. Germline V lookup: CDR1 SGHTA, CDR2 FQGNSA. CDR3: CASSLSGQVNTEAFF. In DNA, the CDR3 is TGTGCCAGCAGCTTATCAGGACAGGTGAACACTGAAGCTTTCTTT.

The V call is TRBV18, the J call TRBJ1-3, with 7 bases identical to TRBD1. Germline V gene data show CDR1 as KGHSH and CDR2 as LQKENI. This CDR3 region has 16 residues. Trimming cost V 5 bases and J 0 bases; bases outside gene matches: 7. The CDR3 here is CASSSSQGYSGNTIYF. Written as DNA, the CDR3 is TGTGCCAGCTCAAGCTCACAGGGGTACTCTGGAAACACCATATATTTT.

The sample holds one count of this clone. The chain uses TRBV2 and TRBJ2-5, with 7 bases that match TRBD2. The CDR3 covers 15 residues. J lost 5 bases, V lost 6 bases, and 12 bases had no gene match. Germline loops: CDR1 SNHLY, CDR2 FYNNEI. The CDR3 DNA sequence: TGTGCCAGCAGGCGCCGCGGGGGTTGGGAGGAGACCCAGTACTTC. Translation gives CASRRRGGWEETQYF.

J is TRBJ2-5 and V is TRBV4-2; no clear D gene. The CDR3 sequence is 13 residues long. V shed 2 bases and J shed 1 base, with 5 bases lying between them. Germline V CDR1 and CDR2: LGHNA, YNFKEQ. In nucleotides, the CDR3 is TGTGCCAGCAGCCAAACGGGCCAAGAGACCCAGTACTTC. Translating it yields CASSQTGQETQYF.

This clone was detected only once. This chain links TRBV4-3 with TRBJ1-5, with no clear D. V lost 0 bases, J lost 5 bases, and 11 bases lay in between. CDR1 and CDR2 from the germline V gene are LGHNA and YSLEER. This CDR3 has 15 residues. The CDR3 region is CASSQEWTDYQPQHF. The CDR3 coding sequence is TGCGCCAGCAGCCAAGAGTGGACTGATTATCAGCCCCAGCATTTT.

This clone has just a few counts. This rearrangement joins TRBV12-3 or TRBV12-4 to TRBJ1-4; D ambiguous. The CDR3 has 13 residues. The V end was cut by 5 bases, the J end by 8 bases, with 12 bases between. The CDR3 reads CASSPDIREKLFF. The CDR3 coding sequence is TGTGCCAGCAGTCCTGACATTCGGGAAAAACTGTTTTTT.

The CDR3 spells CASSAPGGLSTGELFF. DNA of the CDR3: TGTGCCAGCAGCGCCCCAGGGGGCCTTTCAACCGGGGAGCTGTTTTTT. J is TRBJ2-2 and V is TRBV7-6; 8 bases fit TRBD1. The V gene's germline CDR1 is SGHVS and CDR2 FNYEAQ. This CDR3 region has 16 residues. V shed 5 bases and J 5 bases; nucleotides not matched to a gene: 10.

The J gene is TRBJ2-3, the V gene TRBV15; 9 nucleotides agree with TRBD1. Germline loops: CDR1 LNHNV, CDR2 YYDKDF (reference sequence). The V and J ends lost 3 bases and 3 bases, in that order; junction bases with no gene match: 4. This CDR3 is 15 amino acids long. This CDR3 reads CATSRDRGKTDTQYF. Written as DNA, the CDR3 is TGTGCCACCAGCAGGGACAGGGGAAAAACAGATACGCAGTATTTT.

This chain links TRBV6-5 with TRBJ1-2; the match to TRBD1 covers 9 bases. Germline V gene lookup returns CDR1 MNHEY and CDR2 SVGAGI. This CDR3 is 15 amino acids long. The V and J ends lost 4 bases and 5 bases, in that order; junction bases with no gene match: 8. The CDR3 sequence is CASSSKIQGAYGYTF. CDR3 bases: TGTGCCAGCAGTTCGAAAATACAGGGGGCGTATGGCTACACCTTC.

This clone was counted a few times. The V call is TRBV13, the J call TRBJ2-3, with 8 bases lining up with TRBD1. With 0 bases clipped from V and 3 bases from J, the junction kept 2 bases outside the gene matches. Germline V CDR1 and CDR2: PRHDT, FYEKMQ (reference sequence). This CDR3 is built from 15 residues. The CDR3 coding sequence is TGTGCCAGCAGCTTAGGGACAGGGGCTACAGATACGCAGTATTTT. This gives the protein CASSLGTGATDTQYF.

J is TRBJ2-3 and V is TRBV13; 7 bases map to TRBD2. The V gene end was trimmed by 3 bases and the J gene end by 5 bases; junction bases not matched to a gene: 5. There are 14 residues in the CDR3. Germline lookup yields CDR1 PRHDT and CDR2 FYEKMQ (reference sequence). CDR3 nucleotide sequence: TGTGCCAGCAGCTTCGGGTCGGGGGGAGATACGCAGTATTTT. Translating gives CASSFGSGGDTQYF. Complete variable domain (other parts from reference TRBV13 and TRBJ2-3): AAGVIQSPRHLIKEKRETATLKCYPIPRHDTVYWYQQGPGQDPQFLISFYEKMQSDKGSIPDRFSAQQFSDYHSELNMSSLELGDSALYFCASSFGSGGDTQYFGPGTRLTVL.

The V gene is TRBV30, the J gene TRBJ2-6; 9 bases align to TRBD1. The germline V gene has CDR1 GTSNPN and CDR2 SVGIG (reference sequence). The V segment lost 5 bases and the J segment 0 bases; nucleotides outside the gene matches: 5. The CDR3 has 16 residues. The CDR3 DNA follows: TGTGCCTGGTACAGGGGGCGCGTCTCTGGGGCCAACGTCCTGACTTTC. It encodes CAWYRGRVSGANVLTF.

This sequence joins TRBV19 and TRBJ2-3; D call uncertain. CDR1 and CDR2 from the germline V gene are LNHDA and SQIVND (reference sequence). The V and J ends lost 6 bases and 0 bases respectively, with 7 bases between them. CDR3 size: 13 residues. CDR3 residues: CASSTTSTDTQYF. CDR3 DNA: TGTGCCAGTAGCACGACTAGCACAGATACGCAGTATTTT.

This chain links TRBV11-2 with TRBJ2-3, with 7 bases lining up with TRBD2. V lost 3 bases and J lost 3; bases outside the gene matches: 0. The CDR3 has 13 residues. CDR1 SGHAT and CDR2 FQNNGV come from the germline V gene. Written as DNA, the CDR3 is TGTGCCAGCAGCTTCGGGGGGACAGATACGCAGTATTTT. It yields the protein CASSFGGTDTQYF.

The chain uses TRBV3-1 (or the pseudogene TRBV3-2) and TRBJ1-1; TRBD1 matches at 9 bases. V lost 4 bases and J lost 1; bases outside the gene matches: 4. The CDR3 runs 15 residues. Germline loops: CDR1 LGHDT, CDR2 YNNKEL (reference sequence). The CDR3 DNA sequence: TGTGCCAGCAGCCGCCCGGGACAGGGGAACACTGAAGCTTTCTTT. Its protein product is CASSRPGQGNTEAFF.

This chain connects TRBV5-6 to TRBJ2-1; 7 nucleotides agree with TRBD1. V was clipped by 6 bases and J by 0 bases; unmatched bases: 6. The CDR3 sequence is 15 residues long. Germline V gene lookup returns CDR1 SGHDT and CDR2 YYEEEE. The CDR3 region is CASIKTGYSYNEQFF. The CDR3 DNA reads as TGTGCCAGCATCAAGACAGGGTACTCCTACAATGAGCAGTTCTTC.

V is TRBV7-3 and J is TRBJ1-1; no firm D call. V was shortened by 4 bases and J by 1 base, with 7 bases between the two germline ends. The CDR3 runs to 13 residues. The germline CDR1 and CDR2 sequences are SGHTA and FQGTGA. For the CDR3, the DNA is TGTGCCAGCAGCTACACAGAGAACACTGAAGCTTTCTTT. This sequence encodes CASSYTENTEAFF.

This sequence joins TRBV18 and TRBJ1-2; D is ambiguous. This CDR3 has 14 residues. The ends were cut back, 6 bases at V and 6 bases at J, with 17 bases in the middle. The germline gives CDR1 KGHSH, CDR2 LQKENI. The CDR3 DNA sequence: TGTGCCAGCTCCTCCGGCCGGCGGGTCAATGGCTACACCTTC. It codes for CASSSGRRVNGYTF.

The V call is TRBV10-3, the J call TRBJ2-1; perhaps TRBD1 as D (7 bases). The CDR3 extends over 13 amino acids. V lost 8 bases, J lost 10 bases, and 18 bases lay in between. In germline, CDR1 is ENHRY, CDR2 SYGVKD. As DNA, the CDR3 is TGTGCCATCGGAGGGGGCTCCCCTGGGGAGCAGTTCTTC. This translates into CAIGGGSPGEQFF.

V is TRBV11-2 and J is TRBJ2-3; D may be TRBD1 (5 bases). The CDR3 runs 13 residues. V lost 2 bases, J lost 14 bases, and 17 bases lay in between. Germline V lookup: CDR1 SGHAT, CDR2 FQNNGV. CDR3 in DNA: TGTGCCAGCAGCTTAAGTCCCAGGGTTAACCCGTATTTT. Its translation: CASSLSPRVNPYF.

In nucleotides, the CDR3 is TGTGCCAGCAAATCCGGAGGGAGCTCCTACGAGCAGTACTTC. Its translation: CASKSGGSSYEQYF. The chain carries TRBV7-2 and TRBJ2-7; a weak D match, TRBD2 (6 bases). Germline-derived CDR1 and CDR2 are SGHTA and FQGNSA. The CDR3 length is 14 residues. Trimming left V 7 bases short and J 0 bases short, with 13 bases between. The whole variable domain, filled in from reference TRBV7-2 and TRBJ2-7, reads GAGVSQSPSNKVTEKGKDVELRCDPISGHTALYWYRQSLGQGLEFLIYFQGNSAPDKSGLPSDRFSAERTGGSVSTLTIQRTQQEDSAVYLCASKSGGSSYEQYFGPGTRLTVT.

The gene calls are TRBV30 and TRBJ1-3; D is unresolved. The germline CDR1 and CDR2 sequences are GTSNPN and SVGIG (reference sequence). CDR3 length: 13 amino acids. V lost 3 bases to trimming and J lost 2 bases, with 8 bases between them. The CDR3 DNA is TGTGCCTGGAGCTTACTAACTGGAAACACCATATATTTT. Its protein product is CAWSLLTGNTIYF.

The J gene is TRBJ1-2, the V gene TRBV12-2; TRBD1 was called by the table and not checked on the DNA. TRBV12-2 counts as a pseudogene. CDR3 length equals 16 residues. Here the CDR3 reads CASRLQDNGTAYGYTF. As DNA, the CDR3 is TGTGCAAGTCGCTTACAAGACAACGGGACAGCCTATGGCTACACCTTC.

The chain uses TRBV25-1 and TRBJ2-5; TRBD2 is a possible D gene (6 bases). Germline V gives CDR1 MGHDK, CDR2 SYGVNS. The CDR3 contains 14 residues. V lost 3 bases and J 3 bases, leaving 11 bases between the germline ends. For the CDR3, the DNA is TGTGCCAGCAGTGAGCGGGGCAGTAAAGAGACCCAGTACTTC. Its translation: CASSERGSKETQYF. Full variable domain (remainder filled in from reference TRBV25-1 and TRBJ2-5): EADIYQTPRYLVIGTGKKITLECSQTMGHDKMYWYQQDPGMELHLIHYSYGVNSTEKGDLSSESTVSRIRTEHFPLTLESARPSHTSQYLCASSERGSKETQYFGPGTRLLVL.